This T cell receptor beta chain was captured by sequencing in a study of OX40 agonist ivuxolimab in advanced cancers. The study's findings and limits: In CD8+ T cells, expanded clones were on average more numerous than in CD4+. Clonal expansion in partial responders at 0.1-3.0 mg/kg ranked among the lowest. Certain nonresponding patients likewise had low normalized T-cell clonal expansion.

CDR3 size: 16 residues. The V and J ends lost 0 bases and 1 base respectively, with 10 bases between them. The V gene's germline CDR1 is SEHNR and CDR2 FQNEAQ (reference sequence). A note on this clone: What it recognizes is unknown.

TCRdb's table, derived via immunoSEQ multiplex PCR, lists solely in-frame clones and lacks some. The sample has more than 75,000 clones, roughly nine tenths seen once. The origin of this receptor is an adult with an advanced solid tumor such as melanoma, head and neck, liver or kidney cancer. The V call is TRBV7-9, the J call TRBJ2-4; D perhaps matches TRBD2 (5 bases). This material consisted of CD4+ or CD8+ T cells sorted from blood, taken in a trial of the OX40 agonist ivuxolimab. CDR3 bases: TGTGCCAGCAGCTTAGCGACGCGGAGGGCCAAAAACATTCAGTACTTC. It yields the protein CASSLATRRAKNIQYF.